One and the same sample provided the 14 T cell receptor beta chains below, sequenced in a study of OX40 agonist ivuxolimab in advanced cancers. Sequenced by immunoSEQ multiplex PCR; TCRdb stores in-frame clones only, minus some. The sample contains under 85,000 clones, around 90% of which appear only once. Source: CD4+ or CD8+ T cells sorted from blood, taken in a trial of the OX40 agonist ivuxolimab. The source of these receptors is an adult with an advanced solid tumor such as melanoma, head and neck, liver or kidney cancer.

The J gene is TRBJ2-7, the V gene TRBV29-1, with 7 bases lining up with TRBD1. J lost 3 bases, V lost 4 bases, and 9 bases had no gene match. In germline, CDR1 is SQVTM, CDR2 ANQGSEA. The CDR3 loop spans 14 amino acids. This chain's CDR3 is CSVGDRPNIYEQYF. The DNA of the CDR3 is TGCAGCGTTGGGGACAGACCAAACATCTACGAGCAGTACTTC.

J is TRBJ1-3 and V is TRBV19; D perhaps matches TRBD1 (6 bases). Germline lookup yields CDR1 LNHDA and CDR2 SQIVND (reference sequence). The ends were cut back, 9 bases at V and 0 bases at J, with 12 bases in the middle. The CDR3 has 14 residues. The CDR3 protein is CASGQRGSGNTIYF. CDR3 DNA sequence: TGTGCCAGCGGACAGCGAGGCTCTGGAAACACCATATATTTT.

The rearrangement links TRBV4-2 to TRBJ2-7; D remains ambiguous. Germline lookup yields CDR1 LGHNA and CDR2 YNFKEQ. V dropped 0 bases and J dropped 1 base, with 7 bases sitting between them. The CDR3 length is 14 residues. Written as DNA, the CDR3 is TGTGCCAGCAGCCAAGAAAGGTTATCCTACGAGCAGTACTTC. Encoded protein: CASSQERLSYEQYF.

The rearrangement uses TRBV4-2 and TRBJ1-1; possibly TRBD1 for D (5 bases). Per germline, CDR1 LGHNA and CDR2 YNFKEQ. The CDR3 has 14 amino acids. Trimming stripped 1 base from V and 3 bases from J, with 9 bases between. CDR3 loop: CASSQVSGDTEAFF. The CDR3 DNA is TGTGCCAGCAGCCAAGTCTCGGGGGACACTGAAGCTTTCTTT.

In its sample, this clone was seen many times. V usage is TRBV10-1 and J usage is TRBJ2-7, with no clear D. Deletions cut 6 bases from V and 1 base from J, with 10 bases between. The length of the CDR3 is 13 residues. Germline loops: CDR1 WNHNN, CDR2 SYGVQD (reference sequence). CDR3 protein: CASRAGRSYEQYF. The CDR3 nucleotides are TGCGCCAGCAGGGCCGGACGGTCCTACGAGCAGTACTTC.

This CDR3 reads CAISESRWGAGHSNQPQHF. The CDR3 DNA sequence: TGTGCCATCAGTGAGTCGAGGTGGGGGGCAGGTCATAGCAATCAGCCCCAGCATTTT. The rearrangement uses TRBV10-3 and TRBJ1-5, with D perhaps matching TRBD1 (6 bases). Between the trimmed V and J ends, which lost 0 bases and 0 bases, there was a span of 18 bases. This CDR3 contains 19 residues. CDR1 and CDR2 from the germline V gene are ENHRY and SYGVKD.

The CDR3 DNA sequence: TGTGCCACCTCACGGGAGCAAGAGACCCAGTACTTC. Amino acids: CATSREQETQYF. This chain connects TRBV10-3 to TRBJ2-5; the D gene is possibly TRBD2 (6 bases). The CDR3 is 12 amino acids. Trimming shortened V by 10 bases and J by 2 bases, and 11 bases separated the two germline ends. Per the germline V gene, CDR1 is ENHRY and CDR2 is SYGVKD.

This chain uses TRBV19 with TRBJ1-1; D call uncertain. V was trimmed by 8 bases and J by 0 bases, leaving 7 bases between them. There are 12 residues in the CDR3. Germline CDR1 is LNHDA and CDR2 is SQIVND (reference sequence). The CDR3 here is CASYAVNTEAFF. DNA for the CDR3: TGTGCCAGTTATGCGGTGAACACTGAAGCTTTCTTT. The full variable domain, its missing parts supplied by reference TRBV19 and TRBJ1-1, is DGGITQSPKYLFRKEGQNVTLSCEQNLNHDAMYWYRQDPGQGLRLIYYSQIVNDFQKGDIAEGYSVSREKKESFPLTVTSAQKNPTAFYLCASYAVNTEAFFGQGTRLTVV.

The chain recombines TRBV1 with TRBJ2-3; TRBD2, as called in the table, went unchecked against the DNA. TRBV1 corresponds to a pseudogene. The CDR3 spans 16 residues. DNA of the CDR3: TGCACCAGCAGCCCGGGACTAGCGGGGAGCACAGATACGCAGTATTTT. Translation gives CTSSPGLAGSTDTQYF.

This clone was observed a handful of times. V and J are TRBV30 and TRBJ1-4, with D maybe TRBD1 (5 bases). V shed 3 bases and J shed 7 bases, with 9 bases lying between them. The CDR3 sequence is 12 residues long. Germline assignment: CDR1 GTSNPN and CDR2 SVGIG (reference sequence). The CDR3 nucleotides are TGTGCCTGGAGCAGGGTTGCTGAAAAACTGTTTTTT. Its translation is CAWSRVAEKLFF.

The V and J genes are TRBV5-1 and TRBJ1-4; D uncertain. The CDR3 loop spans 14 amino acids. The germline V gene has CDR1 SGHRS and CDR2 YFSETQ. Trimming left V 5 bases short and J 5 bases short, with 13 bases between. CDR3 residues: CASRVQFSNEKLFF. As DNA, the CDR3 is TGCGCCAGCAGGGTACAATTCTCAAATGAAAAACTGTTTTTT.

The rearrangement uses TRBV7-2 and TRBJ1-2; 8 bases are shared with TRBD1. J gave up 8 bases and V 3 bases, and 8 bases lay outside the gene matches. Germline V gene sequence: CDR1 SGHTA, CDR2 FQGNSA. The CDR3 sequence is 14 residues long. The CDR3 DNA is TGTGCCAGCAGCTTTCGAGACAGGGGTAGGGGCTACACCTTC. Its protein product is CASSFRDRGRGYTF.

The chain couples TRBV7-3 to TRBJ2-2; D assignment may be TRBD1 or TRBD2 (5 bases each). The CDR3 is 15 amino acids. CDR1 is SGHTA and CDR2 is FQGTGA in the germline V gene. With 5 bases removed from V and 5 bases from J, the gap between germline ends came to 15 bases. The CDR3 nucleotides read TGTGCCAGCAGCCCCGACCGGGACGTAACCGGGGAGCTGTTTTTT. Translating gives CASSPDRDVTGELFF.

The rearrangement joins TRBV11-2 to TRBJ2-2; a weak D match, TRBD2 (6 bases). V gave up 7 bases and J gave up 1 base, with 13 bases separating them. The CDR3 extends over 15 amino acids. Germline V gene data show CDR1 as SGHAT and CDR2 as FQNNGV. CDR3 DNA sequence: TGTGCCAGCACCGGAGGGACGAAGAACACCGGGGAGCTGTTTTTT. Translation: CASTGGTKNTGELFF.